One and the same sample provided the 8 T cell receptor beta chains below, sequenced in a study of CD8+ T cells in alopecia areata. cDNA reverse transcribed from extracted RNA served as the sequencing template. TCRdb's copy holds only in-frame clones and misses some; the assay was immunoSEQ multiplex PCR. The sample lists 200,000 to 250,000 clones, roughly 56% seen once, with under 5% in the top ten. Sample: CD8+ T cells sorted from blood. The receptors here all came from a human donor in good health.

The chain employs TRBV19 and TRBJ2-7; possible D gene TRBD1, 5 bases. The CDR3 is made up of 11 amino acids. Germline V gives CDR1 LNHDA, CDR2 SQIVND (reference sequence). V lost 1 base, J lost 7 bases, and 5 bases lay in between. The CDR3 DNA is TGTGCCAGTAGTATAGGACAGGAGCAGTACTTC. This translates into CASSIGQEQYF.

A few counts support this clone. Other DNA sequences in the sample encode the same CDR3. The genes are TRBV5-1 and TRBJ2-5; D tentatively fits TRBD1 or TRBD2 (5 bases each). V was pared by 1 base and J by 1 base, with 8 bases between. The CDR3 runs 14 residues. The V gene's germline CDR1 is SGHRS and CDR2 YFSETQ. CDR3 DNA sequence: TGCGCCAGCAGCTTGCTGGGGACCCAAGAGACCCAGTACTTC. Translation: CASSLLGTQETQYF.

The chain links TRBV29-1 to TRBJ1-2, with unresolved D. The germline V and J ends were trimmed by 4 bases and 8 bases, with 20 bases remaining between them. This CDR3 is 14 amino acids long. CDR1 is SQVTM and CDR2 is ANQGSEA in the germline V gene. CDR3 sequence: CSVVMSLGDRGYTF. CDR3 nucleotide sequence: TGCAGCGTTGTAATGTCTCTTGGTGATCGGGGCTACACCTTC.

V and J are TRBV29-1 and TRBJ1-2; 9 bases line up with TRBD1. CDR1 SQVTM and CDR2 ANQGSEA come from the germline V gene. Germline trimming cut 5 bases from V and 9 bases from J; bases unmatched to any gene: 7. CDR3 size: 12 residues. The CDR3 DNA reads TGCAGCGTTACAGGGGGCGAGTCAAGCTACACCTTC. The encoded protein is CSVTGGESSYTF.

The chain is built from TRBV30 and TRBJ2-5; D possibly matches TRBD1 or TRBD2 (6 bases each). CDR1 is GTSNPN, CDR2 SVGIG, per germline (reference sequence). The CDR3 loop spans 13 amino acids. The germline V and J ends were trimmed by 5 bases and 4 bases, with 14 bases remaining between them. The CDR3 DNA is TGTGCCTGGGGGGGGCTAGCGTTAGAGACCCAGTACTTC. It codes for CAWGGLALETQYF.

This chain joins TRBV13 and TRBJ2-3; D may be TRBD2 (6 bases). CDR1 and CDR2 from the germline V gene are PRHDT and FYEKMQ (reference sequence). The CDR3 loop spans 16 amino acids. V was shortened by 5 bases and J by 2 bases, with 17 bases between the two germline ends. The CDR3 reads CASSPRRVDNTDTQYF. DNA for the CDR3: TGTGCCAGCAGCCCGCGGAGGGTGGATAACACAGATACGCAGTATTTT.

With respect to this clone: One end of the junction fails to match germline, which may point to a read error. The chain joins TRBV30 to TRBJ2-7; D is unclear. In germline, CDR1 is GTSNPN, CDR2 SVGIG (reference sequence). This CDR3 spans 13 amino acids. Here the CDR3 reads CAWGVSLLLEQYF. CDR3 nucleotide sequence: TGTGCCTGGGGTGTATCGTTGCTCTTGGAGCAGTACTTC.

This chain connects TRBV30 to TRBJ1-2, with TRBD1 matching over 7 bases. V shed 1 base and J 6 bases; nucleotides not matched to a gene: 8. The CDR3 runs to 14 residues. Germline V gene lookup returns CDR1 GTSNPN and CDR2 SVGIG (reference sequence). CDR3 residues: CAWSGQGVLDGYTF. CDR3 coding DNA: TGTGCCTGGAGTGGACAGGGAGTGCTAGATGGCTACACCTTC.